The rows below give T cell receptor beta chains drawn from one sample of a study of neoadjuvant anti-PD-1 for oral cavity cancer. Method: immunoSEQ multiplex PCR; TCRdb's copy keeps in-frame clones and lacks some. The profile shows over 8,500 clones, 65% to 80% of them singletons. The material was tumor tissue, obtained before nivolumab (anti-PD-1) treatment. The receptors shown here come from a person aged 35-80 years with oral cavity squamous cell carcinoma. The CDR3 runs from the conserved cysteine through the conserved F or W. A D gene is named only where the DNA matches it firmly. Clone sizes are given selectively: once, few, many, or a class where the clone is expanded.

cdr3_aa: CASRLPSLGEDTEAFF
cdr3_nt: TGTGCCAGCAGACTACCCTCCCTGGGAGAGGACACTGAAGCTTTCTTT
v_call: TRBV28
clone_size: NA
d_call: NA
j_call: TRBJ1-1

cdr3_aa: CASSFNRGASTDTQYF
cdr3_nt: TGCGCCAGCAGCTTCAACAGGGGTGCTAGCACAGATACGCAGTATTTT
v_call: TRBV5-1
clone_size: NA
d_call: TRBD1
j_call: TRBJ2-3

cdr3_aa: CAISPTGGSTEAFF
cdr3_nt: TGTGCCATCAGTCCGACGGGGGGGAGCACTGAAGCTTTCTTT
v_call: TRBV10-3
clone_size: NA
d_call: NA
j_call: TRBJ1-1

cdr3_aa: CASSLNSNYGYTF
cdr3_nt: TGTGCCAGCAGCTTAAACAGCAACTATGGCTACACCTTC
v_call: TRBV7-3
clone_size: NA
d_call: NA
j_call: TRBJ1-2

cdr3_aa: CASSLGAGGEAFF
cdr3_nt: TGTGCCAGCAGCTTAGGGGCAGGGGGTGAAGCTTTCTTT
v_call: TRBV7-2
clone_size: NA
d_call: TRBD1
j_call: TRBJ1-1

cdr3_aa: CASSQDRGQSWQFF
cdr3_nt: TGTGCCAGCAGCCAAGATCGGGGACAGAGTTGGCAGTTCTTC
v_call: TRBV14
clone_size: NA
d_call: TRBD1
j_call: TRBJ2-1

cdr3_aa: CASSLARGTRVHEQFF
cdr3_nt: TGCGCCAGCAGCTTGGCTCGGGGGACTAGGGTCCATGAGCAGTTCTTC
v_call: TRBV5-1
clone_size: NA
d_call: TRBD2
j_call: TRBJ2-1

cdr3_aa: CASSFSAVGFLTSGRVNEQFF
cdr3_nt: TGTGCCAGCAGCTTCAGCGCCGTGGGCTTCTTAACTAGCGGGAGGGTTAATGAGCAGTTCTTC
v_call: TRBV7-8
clone_size: NA
d_call: TRBD2
j_call: TRBJ2-1

cdr3_aa: CASRTSGGPGETQYF
cdr3_nt: TGTGCCAGTAGGACGTCGGGAGGGCCGGGTGAGACCCAGTACTTC
v_call: TRBV19
clone_size: NA
d_call: TRBD2
j_call: TRBJ2-5

cdr3_aa: CASSLAGSSSEQYF
cdr3_nt: TGTGCCAGCAGCTTAGCCGGGAGTAGCTCCGAGCAGTACTTC
v_call: TRBV7-9
clone_size: NA
d_call: NA
j_call: TRBJ2-7

cdr3_aa: CAWSVSGTAVAFF
cdr3_nt: TGTGCCTGGAGTGTATCAGGGACGGCGGTGGCTTTCTTT
v_call: TRBV30
clone_size: NA
d_call: NA
j_call: TRBJ1-1

cdr3_aa: CASIIQGTEAFF
cdr3_nt: TGTGCCAGCATCATACAGGGGACTGAAGCTTTCTTT
v_call: TRBV28
clone_size: NA
d_call: TRBD1
j_call: TRBJ1-1

cdr3_aa: CASSGSGDTIYF
cdr3_nt: TGTGCCAGCAGTGGGTCCGGGGACACCATATATTTT
v_call: TRBV2
clone_size: NA
d_call: NA
j_call: TRBJ1-3

cdr3_aa: CASSLMSGRGPRGYTF
cdr3_nt: TGTGCCAGCAGCTTGATGTCGGGAAGGGGGCCTCGTGGCTACACCTTC
v_call: TRBV5-5
clone_size: NA
d_call: TRBD1
j_call: TRBJ1-2

cdr3_aa: CASSANNEQFF
cdr3_nt: TGTGCCAGCAGCGCCAACAATGAGCAGTTCTTC
v_call: TRBV7-9
clone_size: NA
d_call: NA
j_call: TRBJ2-1

cdr3_aa: CASSEFSDSGYTF
cdr3_nt: TGCGCCAGCAGTGAGTTTTCCGACAGTGGCTACACCTTC
v_call: TRBV10-1
clone_size: few
d_call: NA
j_call: TRBJ1-2

cdr3_aa: CASSPSGSHEQYF
cdr3_nt: TGTGCCAGCAGCCCAAGCGGGAGTCACGAGCAGTACTTC
v_call: TRBV11-3
clone_size: medium-sized
d_call: TRBD2
j_call: TRBJ2-7

cdr3_aa: CAWSVHRADKFYGYTF
cdr3_nt: TGTGCCTGGAGTGTACATCGGGCAGACAAGTTCTATGGCTACACCTTC
v_call: TRBV30
clone_size: medium-sized
d_call: NA
j_call: TRBJ1-2

cdr3_aa: CASSLEAYGYTF
cdr3_nt: TGTGCCAGCTCGTTGGAAGCCTATGGCTACACCTTC
v_call: TRBV18
clone_size: medium-sized
d_call: NA
j_call: TRBJ1-2

cdr3_aa: CASSGLSYGYTF
cdr3_nt: TGTGCCAGCAGCGGACTTTCCTATGGCTACACCTTC
v_call: TRBV6-5
clone_size: NA
d_call: NA
j_call: TRBJ1-2

cdr3_aa: CASSREGDTQYF
cdr3_nt: TGTGCCAGCAGCCGGGAGGGAGATACGCAGTATTTT
v_call: TRBV4-2
clone_size: NA
d_call: TRBD2
j_call: TRBJ2-3

cdr3_aa: CASSAAYGQVGYTF
cdr3_nt: TGTGCCAGCAGCGCCGCCTATGGACAGGTCGGCTACACCTTC
v_call: TRBV5-4
clone_size: NA
d_call: TRBD1
j_call: TRBJ1-2

cdr3_aa: CATSRESPGQGIDEQFF
cdr3_nt: TGTGCCACCAGCAGAGAATCTCCGGGACAGGGGATAGATGAGCAGTTCTTC
v_call: TRBV15
clone_size: large
d_call: TRBD1
j_call: TRBJ2-1

cdr3_aa: CASSADGPDNQPQHF
cdr3_nt: TGTGCCAGCAGTGCGGATGGGCCGGACAATCAGCCCCAGCATTTT
v_call: TRBV2
clone_size: NA
d_call: NA
j_call: TRBJ1-5

cdr3_aa: CSVVPGDTEAFF
cdr3_nt: TGCAGCGTTGTCCCGGGGGACACTGAAGCTTTCTTT
v_call: TRBV29-1
clone_size: medium-sized
d_call: NA
j_call: TRBJ1-1

cdr3_aa: CASSRDSAGTDTQYF
cdr3_nt: TGTGCCAGCTCACGAGACAGCGCCGGCACAGATACGCAGTATTTT
v_call: TRBV18
clone_size: once
d_call: NA
j_call: TRBJ2-3

cdr3_aa: CASTQGEGRYEQYF
cdr3_nt: TGCGCCAGCACGCAGGGGGAGGGCCGGTACGAGCAGTACTTC
v_call: TRBV4-1
clone_size: few
d_call: NA
j_call: TRBJ2-7

cdr3_aa: CASSESGIGELFF
cdr3_nt: TGTGCCAGCAGCGAGAGTGGGATCGGGGAGCTGTTTTTT
v_call: TRBV9
clone_size: NA
d_call: NA
j_call: TRBJ2-2

cdr3_aa: CASSIRQGALNTEAFF
cdr3_nt: TGTGCCAGTAGTATACGACAGGGGGCTCTGAACACTGAAGCTTTCTTT
v_call: TRBV19
clone_size: few
d_call: TRBD1
j_call: TRBJ1-1

cdr3_aa: CASSMTTNQPQHF
cdr3_nt: TGTGCCAGTAGTATGACTACGAATCAGCCCCAGCATTTT
v_call: TRBV19
clone_size: NA
d_call: NA
j_call: TRBJ1-5

cdr3_aa: CASSLGHNSPLHF
cdr3_nt: TGTGCCAGCAGCCTAGGACACAATTCACCCCTCCACTTT
v_call: TRBV6-5
clone_size: once
d_call: NA
j_call: TRBJ1-6

cdr3_aa: CASSIGGGYEQYF
cdr3_nt: TGTGCCAGTAGTATCGGGGGCGGTTACGAGCAGTACTTC
v_call: TRBV19
clone_size: NA
d_call: NA
j_call: TRBJ2-7

cdr3_aa: CAWSKGGSTDTQYF
cdr3_nt: TGTGCCTGGAGTAAGGGGGGGAGCACAGATACGCAGTATTTT
v_call: TRBV30
clone_size: NA
d_call: NA
j_call: TRBJ2-3

cdr3_aa: CASSLGTSNWVEQFF
cdr3_nt: TGTGCCAGCAGTTTAGGGACTAGCAATTGGGTCGAGCAGTTCTTC
v_call: TRBV27
clone_size: NA
d_call: TRBD2
j_call: TRBJ2-1

cdr3_aa: CASSEGSWDSLTNYGYTF
cdr3_nt: TGTGCCAGCAGTGAGGGGTCCTGGGACAGCCTTACTAACTATGGCTACACCTTC
v_call: TRBV2
clone_size: NA
d_call: TRBD1
j_call: TRBJ1-2

cdr3_aa: CASRMGQNTGELFF
cdr3_nt: TGTGCCAGCAGGATGGGACAGAACACCGGGGAGCTGTTTTTT
v_call: TRBV6-1
clone_size: NA
d_call: NA
j_call: TRBJ2-2

cdr3_aa: CATSLNSGGGYTF
cdr3_nt: TGTGCCACCAGTCTGAATTCAGGGGGTGGCTACACCTTC
v_call: TRBV15
clone_size: NA
d_call: TRBD1
j_call: TRBJ1-2

cdr3_aa: CASSADRGQETQYF
cdr3_nt: TGTGCCAGCAGCGCTGACAGGGGGCAAGAGACCCAGTACTTC
v_call: TRBV9
clone_size: NA
d_call: TRBD1
j_call: TRBJ2-5